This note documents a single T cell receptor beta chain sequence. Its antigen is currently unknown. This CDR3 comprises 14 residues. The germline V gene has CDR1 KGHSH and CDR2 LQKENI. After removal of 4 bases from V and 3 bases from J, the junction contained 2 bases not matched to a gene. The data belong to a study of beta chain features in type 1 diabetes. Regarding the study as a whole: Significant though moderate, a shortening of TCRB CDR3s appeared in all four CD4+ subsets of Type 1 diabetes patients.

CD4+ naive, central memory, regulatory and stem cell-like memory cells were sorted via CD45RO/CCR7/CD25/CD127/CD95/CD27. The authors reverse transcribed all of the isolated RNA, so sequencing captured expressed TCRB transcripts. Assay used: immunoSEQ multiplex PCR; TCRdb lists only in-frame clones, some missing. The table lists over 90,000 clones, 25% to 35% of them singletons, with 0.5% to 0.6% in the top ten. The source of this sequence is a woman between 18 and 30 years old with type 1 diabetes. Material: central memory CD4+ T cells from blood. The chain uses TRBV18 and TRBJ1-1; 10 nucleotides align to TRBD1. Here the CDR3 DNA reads TGTGCCAGCTCACGAGGACAGGGGGACACTGAAGCTTTCTTT. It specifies CASSRGQGDTEAFF.